This TCR beta chain was recorded in a study of molecular identifiers for immune sequencing clone quantification (dated by TCRdb to the late 2010s). Looking at the study overall: In a replicate experiment, RNA from roughly 20,000 or 100,000 naive CD8 T cells was split into five aliquots, four of which were sequenced. The study was a methods study using CD8 T cells to benchmark molecular-identifier clustering-based TCR repertoire sequencing (MIDCIRS) and TCR RNA copy counting.

Libraries of naive CD8 T cells were built from approximately 20,000 to 1,000,000 sorted cells, with 10%, 30% or 50% of the purified RNA used. On a BD FACSAria II, naive CD8 T cells were FACS-sorted as CD8+CD4-CCR7+CD45RA+ and collected into RLT Plus buffer. More than 8 TCR copies' worth of Jurkat RNA were spiked into roughly 19,000-1,000,000 naive CD8 T cell samples to test detection sensitivity. Enrichment of CD8 T cells was performed with RosetteSep CD8+ T Cell Enrichment Cocktail and Ficoll-Paque, after which ACK red cell lysis was carried out. The investigation overall reported the following: Spiked-in Jurkat TCR RNA (approximately 10 copies' worth), which is not part of the donor repertoire, was contained in the naive libraries. When barcode sub-clustering was not used, chimeric consensus sequences inflated TCR diversity, with chimeras reaching as high as 47%. Modeling estimated about three recovered TCR RNA copies per cell, compared with about ten by digital PCR, which implies approximately 30% capture efficiency. The sizes of highly expanded clones could end up underestimated when identical TCR molecules share a barcode. Clones above 20 RNA copies held over 98% of molecules in CMV-specific effector cells but under 1% in naive cells. A single cell's worth of spiked-in Jurkat TCR RNA was reported detectable even among approximately 930,000 naive CD8 T cells.

To prepare the library, PCR was applied. The sequencer was an Illumina HiSeq 4000. Bulk TCR libraries were made following a previously described method, with the TCR primers given in Table S5. Purification of total RNA was performed with the Qiagen AllPrep DNA/RNA kit. Before analysis, reads from multiple sequencing runs of the same library were pooled. In the original analysis: Only reads with exact TCR constant sequence were kept, trimmed to 150 nt, and grouped by their 12-nt molecular barcodes. Reads within each barcode group were sub-clustered using a 15% Levenshtein threshold, and quality-weighted consensus sequences were constructed for each RNA molecule. Non-functional sequences were discarded, and so were lower-count sequences lying one edit away from another sequence. Based on fitting two negative binomial distributions, any barcode sub-cluster with under 20% of the maximum read count was discarded. TCRdb trimmed public reads at Q25 via fastp, called clones via MiXCR and kept in-frame beta chains. Every distinct CDR3 protein forms one entry, paired with its most common genes and DNA. TCRdb's processing, not the study's, gives the V and J calls here. The sample table records 350,000 or so distinct CDR3 sequences; 20% to 25% of these occur just once. The top ten clonotypes cover approximately 0.83% of the sample.

This clonotype came up many times. Its antigen remains undetermined. Per-base quality was not reported, and no clone a single base away is much larger than it. V is shortened by 8 bases, J by 8 bases, and the region joining them spans 24 bases. Including cysteine and phenylalanine, the CDR3 has 16 amino acids. This entry keeps only the CDR3 DNA: 48 bases, framed from base 1. The germline V gene yields LGHNT for CDR1 and FRNRAP for CDR2. This receptor was obtained from a human donor in good health. Some libraries in this study had Jurkat cell RNA spiked in. Material: naive CD8+ T cells from blood, with Jurkat cell RNA spiked in. The cell subset or site label on this specimen signifies: FACS-sorted CD8+CD4-CCR7+CD45RA+ naive T cells. The rearranged segments are TRBV12-5 and TRBJ1-4; no D segment can be confidently identified. The CDR3 reads as follows: CASCPHDESSLEKLFF. The sequenced DNA: TGTGCTAGTTGCCCTCATGACGAGTCCTCTTTAGAAAAACTGTTTTTT.